This TCR beta chain was sequenced for a study of regulatory dendritic cells for organ transplantation. V was trimmed by 0 bases and J by 4 bases, leaving 12 bases between them. CDR1 is SGHTA and CDR2 is FQGNSA in the germline V gene. The CDR3 extends over 15 amino acids. In regard to this clone: Its antigen is unidentified.

General study points: Between individuals, the alloreactive memory CD8+ T cell pool differed considerably.

Repertoires were generated with immunoSEQ multiplex PCR, while TCRdb's copy carries only in-frame clones and drops some. The repertoire holds almost 35,000 clones, with 85% to 90% as singletons. The sequenced material came from naive CD4+ T cells from blood. Documented subset: CD45RA+ naive T cells. The clonotype comes from a human donor in good health. The chain employs TRBV7-2 and TRBJ2-5; D is possibly TRBD1 or TRBD2 (6 bases each). The CDR3 DNA is TGTGCCAGCAGCTTAGCGAAAGGGGGGCCAGAGACCCAGTACTTC. This encodes CASSLAKGGPETQYF. The full variable domain, its missing parts supplied by reference TRBV7-2 and TRBJ2-5, is GAGVSQSPSNKVTEKGKDVELRCDPISGHTALYWYRQSLGQGLEFLIYFQGNSAPDKSGLPSDRFSAERTGGSVSTLTIQRTQQEDSAVYLCASSLAKGGPETQYFGPGTRLLVL.